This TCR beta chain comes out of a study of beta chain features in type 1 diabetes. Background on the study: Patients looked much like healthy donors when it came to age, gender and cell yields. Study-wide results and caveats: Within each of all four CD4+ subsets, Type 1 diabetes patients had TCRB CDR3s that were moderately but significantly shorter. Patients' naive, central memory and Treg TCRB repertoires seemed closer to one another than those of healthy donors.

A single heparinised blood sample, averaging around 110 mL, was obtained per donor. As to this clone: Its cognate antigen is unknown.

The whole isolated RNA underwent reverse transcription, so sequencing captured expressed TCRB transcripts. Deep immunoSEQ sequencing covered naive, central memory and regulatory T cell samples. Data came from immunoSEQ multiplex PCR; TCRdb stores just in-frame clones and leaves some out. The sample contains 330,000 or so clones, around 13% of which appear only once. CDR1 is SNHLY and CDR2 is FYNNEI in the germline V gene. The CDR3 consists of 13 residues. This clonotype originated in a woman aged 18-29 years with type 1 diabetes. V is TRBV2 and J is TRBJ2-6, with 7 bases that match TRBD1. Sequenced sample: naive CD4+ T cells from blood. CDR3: CARGPSGANVLTF. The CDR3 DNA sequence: TGTGCGAGGGGGCCCTCTGGGGCCAACGTCCTGACTTTC.